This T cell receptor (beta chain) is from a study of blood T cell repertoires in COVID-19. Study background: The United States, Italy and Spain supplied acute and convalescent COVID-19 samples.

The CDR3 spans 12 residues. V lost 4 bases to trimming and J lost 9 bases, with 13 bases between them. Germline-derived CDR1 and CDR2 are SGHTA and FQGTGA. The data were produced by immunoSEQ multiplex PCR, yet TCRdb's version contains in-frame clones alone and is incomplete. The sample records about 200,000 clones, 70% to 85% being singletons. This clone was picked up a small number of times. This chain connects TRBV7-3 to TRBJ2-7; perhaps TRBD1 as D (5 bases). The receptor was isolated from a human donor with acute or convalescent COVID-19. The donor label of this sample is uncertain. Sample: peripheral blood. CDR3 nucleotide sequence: TGTGCCAGCAGCTCCGGTACAGGTCCGCAGTACTTC. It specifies CASSSGTGPQYF.